A selection of T cell receptor beta chains follows, all from one sample in a study of shared clonotypes between healthy human individuals. Data came from immunoSEQ multiplex PCR; TCRdb stores just in-frame clones and leaves some out. This table has around 500,000 clones, about four fifths appearing once. Sequences were obtained from PBMCs. These receptors were collected from a woman in her thirties or forties in good health. Some clones in this sample may be carry-over from other donors' samples. CDR3s include the opening cysteine and the closing phenylalanine or tryptophan. A D gene is named only where the DNA matches it firmly. Clone size is shown for a subset of rows, as once, few, many or a class of expanded clone.

d_gene	v_gene	abundance	j_gene	CDR3aa	CDR3nt
TRBD2	TRBV27	.	TRBJ2-1	CASRNRDYSYNEQFF	TGTGCCAGCAGAAACCGGGACTACTCTTACAATGAGCAGTTCTTC
TRBD1	TRBV15	.	TRBJ2-2	CATVLDRGRTGELFF	TGTGCCACCGTCCTAGACAGGGGGCGGACCGGGGAGCTGTTTTTT
TRBD2	TRBV29-1	.	TRBJ2-3	CSVSSGMGDTQYF	TGCAGCGTTAGTAGCGGGATGGGCGATACGCAGTATTTT
.	TRBV7-8	.	TRBJ2-1	CASSLAGATYNEQFF	TGTGCCAGCAGCTTAGCGGGAGCGACCTACAATGAGCAGTTCTTC
.	TRBV27	.	TRBJ2-5	CASRFPRETQYF	TGTGCCAGCAGGTTTCCGCGAGAGACCCAGTACTTC
.	TRBV10-3	few	TRBJ1-3	CAISESVGHTIYF	TGTGCCATCAGTGAGTCGGTCGGGCACACCATATATTTT
.	TRBV7-2	.	TRBJ2-1	CASSLDEDEQFF	TGTGCCAGCAGCTTAGATGAGGATGAGCAGTTCTTC
.	TRBV28	.	TRBJ1-5	CASRLMGGDQPQHF	TGTGCCAGCAGACTTATGGGTGGGGATCAGCCCCAGCATTTT
TRBD1	TRBV9	few	TRBJ2-3	CASSVGTGSGLGGDTQYF	TGTGCCAGCAGCGTAGGGACAGGGTCGGGATTAGGCGGGGATACGCAGTATTTT
TRBD2	TRBV9	.	TRBJ2-1	CASSVAGRGNEQFF	TGTGCCAGCAGCGTAGCCGGGAGGGGTAATGAGCAGTTCTTC
.	TRBV29-1	few	TRBJ2-1	CSVRAKSGGLNEQFF	TGCAGCGTTAGGGCAAAGTCGGGGGGCCTCAATGAGCAGTTCTTC
TRBD2	TRBV11-2	.	TRBJ2-5	CASSLWAGAEETQYF	TGTGCCAGCAGCTTATGGGCGGGAGCAGAAGAGACCCAGTACTTC
TRBD2	TRBV5-4	.	TRBJ2-5	CASSLDAGGRETQYF	TGTGCCAGCAGCTTGGATGCGGGAGGTAGAGAGACCCAGTACTTC
TRBD1	TRBV5-4	few	TRBJ1-2	CASSLAGGQRNYGYTF	TGTGCCAGCAGCCTGGCAGGGGGCCAGAGGAACTATGGCTACACCTTC
.	TRBV5-6	.	TRBJ2-3	CASSLNQITDTQYF	TGTGCCAGCAGCTTGAACCAGATCACAGATACGCAGTATTTT
.	TRBV5-4	many	TRBJ2-5	CASSLKGGDKQETQYF	TGTGCCAGCAGCTTGAAGGGTGGGGATAAACAAGAGACCCAGTACTTC
.	TRBV5-5	.	TRBJ2-5	CASSLGGQETQYF	TGTGCCAGCAGCTTGGGCGGACAAGAGACCCAGTACTTC
.	TRBV5-1	once	TRBJ1-1	CASSLEFGGAAEAFF	TGCGCCAGCAGCTTGGAGTTTGGGGGGGCCGCTGAAGCTTTCTTT
TRBD1	TRBV6-1	.	TRBJ2-1	CASIQGVYEQFF	TGTGCCAGCATCCAGGGGGTGTATGAGCAGTTCTTC
TRBD2	TRBV5-4	.	TRBJ2-2	CASSLAGGDTGELFF	TGTGCCAGCAGCTTGGCGGGAGGGGACACCGGGGAGCTGTTTTTT
.	TRBV28	.	TRBJ1-4	CASSLSGEKLFF	TGTGCCAGCAGTTTATCCGGGGAAAAACTGTTTTTT
.	TRBV11-1	.	TRBJ1-6	CASSQDGDYNSPLHF	TGTGCCAGCAGCCAGGACGGAGACTATAATTCACCCCTCCACTTT
.	TRBV4-1	.	TRBJ2-7	CASSQLTRGLGRPYEQYF	TGCGCCAGCAGCCAGCTAACCCGCGGTCTGGGCCGCCCCTACGAGCAGTACTTC
.	TRBV7-2	.	TRBJ2-7	CASSLDRLFYEQYF	TGTGCCAGCAGCTTAGATCGATTATTTTACGAGCAGTACTTC
TRBD1	TRBV6-5	.	TRBJ1-5	CASRRDSNQPQHF	TGTGCCAGCAGACGGGACAGTAATCAGCCCCAGCATTTT
.	TRBV28	.	TRBJ2-7	CASSLGPSLGYEQYF	TGTGCCAGCAGTTTGGGGCCCTCTTTAGGATACGAGCAGTACTTC
TRBD1	TRBV29-1	once	TRBJ2-7	CSTKGQGSEQYF	TGCAGCACCAAAGGACAGGGCAGCGAGCAGTACTTC
.	TRBV7-2	.	TRBJ1-1	CASSLLRNTEAFF	TGTGCCAGCAGCCTCCTTCGGAACACTGAAGCTTTCTTT
TRBD1	TRBV5-6	.	TRBJ2-7	CASSIYRGLGEQYF	TGTGCCAGCAGCATATACAGGGGGCTGGGGGAGCAGTACTTC
TRBD1	TRBV6-1	many	TRBJ2-7	CASSRTGGQTYEQYF	TGTGCCAGCAGTCGGACAGGGGGCCAGACCTACGAGCAGTACTTC
.	TRBV27	many	TRBJ1-2	CASSRPPPGTHGYTF	TGTGCCAGCAGTCGACCCCCCCCGGGGACCCATGGCTACACCTTC
.	TRBV5-4	.	TRBJ2-1	CASSQMDGTEQFF	TGTGCCAGCAGCCAAATGGATGGTACGGAGCAGTTCTTC
.	TRBV7-2	.	TRBJ2-7	CASSLNAGNTYEQYF	TGTGCCAGCAGCTTAAACGCGGGGAATACCTACGAGCAGTACTTC
TRBD2	TRBV7-6	few	TRBJ2-3	CASSPSGRALDTQYF	TGTGCCAGCAGTCCTAGCGGGAGGGCCTTAGATACGCAGTATTTT
.	TRBV9	.	TRBJ2-7	CASSVGLASHEQYF	TGTGCCAGCAGCGTAGGGCTAGCCTCCCACGAGCAGTACTTC
TRBD1	TRBV29-1	.	TRBJ1-4	CSVVGGDRAGKLFF	TGCAGCGTTGTGGGAGGCGACAGGGCGGGAAAACTGTTTTTT
.	TRBV28	.	TRBJ2-1	CASRRPGSVYNEQFF	TGTGCCAGCAGAAGACCGGGATCCGTCTACAATGAGCAGTTCTTC
TRBD1	TRBV7-6	.	TRBJ2-7	CASSFATGASYEQYF	TGTGCCAGCAGCTTCGCGACAGGGGCGTCCTACGAGCAGTACTTC
.	TRBV28	.	TRBJ2-7	CASSFKGTSYEQYF	TGTGCCAGCAGTTTCAAGGGAACCTCCTACGAGCAGTACTTC
TRBD1	TRBV28	.	TRBJ1-5	CASSPTGGHQPQHF	TGTGCCAGCAGTCCGACAGGGGGACATCAGCCCCAGCATTTT
.	TRBV15	.	TRBJ2-3	CATSSRRGSAQYF	TGTGCCACCAGCAGCCGGAGAGGTTCTGCGCAGTATTTT
TRBD1	TRBV9	.	TRBJ1-4	CASSDGTAYEKLFF	TGTGCCAGCAGCGACGGGACAGCTTATGAAAAACTGTTTTTT